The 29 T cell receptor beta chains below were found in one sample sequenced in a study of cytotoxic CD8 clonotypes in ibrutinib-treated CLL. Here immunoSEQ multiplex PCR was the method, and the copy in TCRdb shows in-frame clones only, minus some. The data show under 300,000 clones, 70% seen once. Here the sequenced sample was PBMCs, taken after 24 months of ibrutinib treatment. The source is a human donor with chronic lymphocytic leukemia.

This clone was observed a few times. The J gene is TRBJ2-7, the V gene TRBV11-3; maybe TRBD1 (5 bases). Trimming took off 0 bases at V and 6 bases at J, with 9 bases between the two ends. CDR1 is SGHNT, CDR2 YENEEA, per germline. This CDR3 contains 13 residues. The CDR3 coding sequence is TGTGCCAGCAGCTTAGAGGGGCATGGCGAGCAGTACTTC. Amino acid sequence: CASSLEGHGEQYF.

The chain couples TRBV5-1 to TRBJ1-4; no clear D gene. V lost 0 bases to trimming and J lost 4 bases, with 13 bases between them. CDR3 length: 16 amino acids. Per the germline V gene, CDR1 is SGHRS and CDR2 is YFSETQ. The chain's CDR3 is CASSLVVGVGNEKLFF. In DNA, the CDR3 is TGCGCCAGCAGCTTGGTAGTCGGGGTCGGTAATGAAAAACTGTTTTTT.

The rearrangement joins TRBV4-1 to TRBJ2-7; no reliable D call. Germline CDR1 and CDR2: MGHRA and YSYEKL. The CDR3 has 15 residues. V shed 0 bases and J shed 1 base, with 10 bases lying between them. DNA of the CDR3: TGCGCCAGCAGCCAAGATTCTCAGGAGTCCTACGAGCAGTACTTC. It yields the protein CASSQDSQESYEQYF.

The CDR3 protein is CAWSVIVETQYF. As DNA, the CDR3 is TGTGCCTGGAGTGTGATAGTTGAGACCCAGTACTTC. This chain links TRBV30 with TRBJ2-5, with unresolved D. The CDR3 consists of 12 residues. V was shortened by 0 bases and J by 5 bases, with 7 bases between the two germline ends. Germline V lookup: CDR1 GTSNPN, CDR2 SVGIG (reference sequence).

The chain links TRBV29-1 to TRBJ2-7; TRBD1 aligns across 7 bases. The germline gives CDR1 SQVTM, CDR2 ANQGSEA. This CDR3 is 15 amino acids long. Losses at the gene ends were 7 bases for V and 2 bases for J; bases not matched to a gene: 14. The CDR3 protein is CSAVGYRDRTYEQYF. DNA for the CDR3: TGCAGCGCTGTGGGATACCGGGACAGAACCTACGAGCAGTACTTC.

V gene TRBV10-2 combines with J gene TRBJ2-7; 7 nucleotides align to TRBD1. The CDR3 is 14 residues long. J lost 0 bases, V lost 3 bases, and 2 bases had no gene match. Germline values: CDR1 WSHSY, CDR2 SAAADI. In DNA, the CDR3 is TGCGCCAGCAGTGAAGACAGGGCCTCCTACGAGCAGTACTTC. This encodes CASSEDRASYEQYF.

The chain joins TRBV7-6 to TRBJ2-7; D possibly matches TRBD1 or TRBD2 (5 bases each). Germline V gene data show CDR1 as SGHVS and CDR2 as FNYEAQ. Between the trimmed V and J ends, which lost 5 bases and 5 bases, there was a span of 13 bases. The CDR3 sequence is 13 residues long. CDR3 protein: CASSLGDRDEQYF. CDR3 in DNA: TGTGCCAGCAGCCTCGGGGACCGGGACGAGCAGTACTTC.

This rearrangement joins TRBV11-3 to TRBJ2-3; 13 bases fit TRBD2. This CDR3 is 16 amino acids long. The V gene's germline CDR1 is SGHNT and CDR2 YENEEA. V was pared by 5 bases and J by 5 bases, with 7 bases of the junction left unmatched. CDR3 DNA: TGTGCCAGCAGCCGCCGGACTAGCGGGAGACAAGATACGCAGTATTTT. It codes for CASSRRTSGRQDTQYF.

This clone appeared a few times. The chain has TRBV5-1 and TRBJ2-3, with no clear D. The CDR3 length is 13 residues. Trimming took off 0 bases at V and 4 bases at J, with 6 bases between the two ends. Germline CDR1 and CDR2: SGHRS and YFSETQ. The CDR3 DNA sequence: TGCGCCAGCAGCTTGGCCTCCTCAGATACGCAGTATTTT. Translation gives CASSLASSDTQYF.

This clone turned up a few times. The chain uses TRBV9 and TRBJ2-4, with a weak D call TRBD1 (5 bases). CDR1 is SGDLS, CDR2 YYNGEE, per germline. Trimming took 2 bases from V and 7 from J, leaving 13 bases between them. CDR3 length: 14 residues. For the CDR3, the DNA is TGTGCCAGCAGCGTGGGCCTAGGGGTGAACATTCAGTACTTC. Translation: CASSVGLGVNIQYF.

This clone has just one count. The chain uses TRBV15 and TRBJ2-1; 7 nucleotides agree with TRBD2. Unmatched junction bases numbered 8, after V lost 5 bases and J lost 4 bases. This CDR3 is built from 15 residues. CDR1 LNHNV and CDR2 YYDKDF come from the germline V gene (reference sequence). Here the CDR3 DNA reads TGTGCCACCAGCGGGGGGAGCGGGACTTACAATGAGCAGTTCTTC. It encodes CATSGGSGTYNEQFF.

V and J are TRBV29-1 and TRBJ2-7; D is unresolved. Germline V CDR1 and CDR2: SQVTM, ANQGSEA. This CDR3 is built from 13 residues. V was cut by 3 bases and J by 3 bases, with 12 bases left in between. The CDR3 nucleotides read TGCAGCGTTGAGTCCAGCTCGGGCTACGAGCAGTACTTC. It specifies CSVESSSGYEQYF.

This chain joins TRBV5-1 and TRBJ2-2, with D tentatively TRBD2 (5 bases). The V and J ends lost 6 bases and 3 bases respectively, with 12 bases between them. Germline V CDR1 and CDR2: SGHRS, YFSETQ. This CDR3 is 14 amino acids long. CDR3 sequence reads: CASTVRADTGELFF. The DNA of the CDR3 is TGCGCCAGCACGGTGCGGGCCGACACCGGGGAGCTGTTTTTT.

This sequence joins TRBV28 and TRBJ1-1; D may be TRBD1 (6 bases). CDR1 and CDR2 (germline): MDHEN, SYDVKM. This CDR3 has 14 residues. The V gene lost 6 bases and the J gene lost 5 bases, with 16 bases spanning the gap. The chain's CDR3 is CASRYPADRTEAFF. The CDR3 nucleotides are TGTGCCAGCAGGTACCCAGCGGACAGAACTGAAGCTTTCTTT.

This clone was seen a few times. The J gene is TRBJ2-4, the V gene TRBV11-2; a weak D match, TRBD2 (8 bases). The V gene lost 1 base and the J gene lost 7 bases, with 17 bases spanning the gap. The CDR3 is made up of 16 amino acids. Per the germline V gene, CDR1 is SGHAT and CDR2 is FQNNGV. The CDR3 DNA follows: TGTGCCAGCAGCTTAGTCGGGGGGGACAGCGGGAACATTCAGTACTTC. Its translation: CASSLVGGDSGNIQYF.

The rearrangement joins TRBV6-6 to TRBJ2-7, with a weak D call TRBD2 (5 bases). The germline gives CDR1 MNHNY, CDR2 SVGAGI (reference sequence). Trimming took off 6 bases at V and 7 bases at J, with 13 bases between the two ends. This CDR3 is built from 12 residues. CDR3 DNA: TGTGCCAGCAGACACGGGGAGAAGGAGCAGTACTTC. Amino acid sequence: CASRHGEKEQYF.

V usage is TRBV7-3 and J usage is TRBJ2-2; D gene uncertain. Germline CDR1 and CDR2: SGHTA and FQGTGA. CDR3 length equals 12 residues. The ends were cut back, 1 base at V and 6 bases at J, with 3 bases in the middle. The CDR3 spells CASSLNAGELFF. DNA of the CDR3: TGTGCCAGCAGCTTAAATGCCGGGGAGCTGTTTTTT. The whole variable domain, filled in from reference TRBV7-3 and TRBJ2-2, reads GAGVSQTPSNKVTEKGKYVELRCDPISGHTALYWYRQSLGQGPEFLIYFQGTGAADDSGLPNDRFFAVRPEGSVSTLKIQRTERGDSAVYLCASSLNAGELFFGEGSRLTVL.

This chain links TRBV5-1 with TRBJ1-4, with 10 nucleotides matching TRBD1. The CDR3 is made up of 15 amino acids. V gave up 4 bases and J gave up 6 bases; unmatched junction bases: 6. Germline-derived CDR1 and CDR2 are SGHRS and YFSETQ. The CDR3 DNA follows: TGCGCCAGCAGCAAATCGACAGGGGGCGATGAAAAACTGTTTTTT. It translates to CASSKSTGGDEKLFF.

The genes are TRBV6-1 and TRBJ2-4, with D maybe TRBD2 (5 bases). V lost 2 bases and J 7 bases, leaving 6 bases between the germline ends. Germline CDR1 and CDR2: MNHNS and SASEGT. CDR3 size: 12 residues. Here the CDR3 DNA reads TGTGCCAGCAGTGAAACTAGTAACATTCAGTACTTC. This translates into CASSETSNIQYF.

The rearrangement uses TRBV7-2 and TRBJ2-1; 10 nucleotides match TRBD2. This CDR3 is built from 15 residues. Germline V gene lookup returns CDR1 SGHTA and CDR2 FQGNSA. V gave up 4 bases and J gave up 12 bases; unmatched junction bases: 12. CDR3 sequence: CASSYQSGTSVRQFF. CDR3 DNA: TGTGCCAGCAGCTACCAATCCGGGACTAGCGTCAGGCAGTTCTTC.

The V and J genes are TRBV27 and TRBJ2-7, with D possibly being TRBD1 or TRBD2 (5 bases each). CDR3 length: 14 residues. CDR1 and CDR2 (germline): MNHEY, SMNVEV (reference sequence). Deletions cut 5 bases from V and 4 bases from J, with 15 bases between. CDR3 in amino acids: CASSHGDRLYEQYF. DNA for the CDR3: TGTGCCAGCAGTCACGGGGACCGTTTATACGAGCAGTACTTC.

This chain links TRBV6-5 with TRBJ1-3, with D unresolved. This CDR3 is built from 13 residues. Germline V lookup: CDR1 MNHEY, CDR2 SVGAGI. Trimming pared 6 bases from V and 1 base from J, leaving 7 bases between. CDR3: CASRHASGNTIYF. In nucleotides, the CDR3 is TGTGCCAGCAGGCATGCTTCTGGAAACACCATATATTTT.

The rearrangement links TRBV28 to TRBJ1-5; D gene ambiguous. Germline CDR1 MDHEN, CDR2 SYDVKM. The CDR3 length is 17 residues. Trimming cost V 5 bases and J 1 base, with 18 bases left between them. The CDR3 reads CASSPGEGWKSNQPQHF. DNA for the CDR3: TGTGCCAGCAGTCCCGGGGAGGGCTGGAAGAGCAATCAGCCCCAGCATTTT.

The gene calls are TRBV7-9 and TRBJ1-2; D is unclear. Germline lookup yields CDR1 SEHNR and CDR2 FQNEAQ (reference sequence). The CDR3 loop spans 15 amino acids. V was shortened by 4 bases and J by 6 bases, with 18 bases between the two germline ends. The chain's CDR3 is CASSYNLTAGNGYTF. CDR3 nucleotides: TGTGCCAGCAGCTACAACTTAACGGCGGGGAATGGCTACACCTTC.

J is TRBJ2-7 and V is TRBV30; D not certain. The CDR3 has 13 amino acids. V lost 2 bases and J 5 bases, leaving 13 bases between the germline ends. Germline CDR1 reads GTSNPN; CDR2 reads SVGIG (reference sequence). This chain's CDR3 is CAWSWTWSDEQYF. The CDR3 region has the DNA TGTGCCTGGAGTTGGACGTGGAGCGACGAGCAGTACTTC.

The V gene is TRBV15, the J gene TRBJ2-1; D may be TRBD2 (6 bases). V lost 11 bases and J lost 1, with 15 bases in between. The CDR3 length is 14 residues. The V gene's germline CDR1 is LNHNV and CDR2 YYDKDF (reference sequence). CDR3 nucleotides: TGTGCCGCCGGGCGGGGCCTTTCCTACAATGAGCAGTTCTTC. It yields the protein CAAGRGLSYNEQFF. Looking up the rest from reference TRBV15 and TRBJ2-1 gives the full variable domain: DAMVIQNPRYQVTQFGKPVTLSCSQTLNHNVMYWYQQKSSQAPKLLFHYYDKDFNNEADTPDNFQSRRPNTSFCFLDIRSPGLGDTAMYLCAAGRGLSYNEQFFGPGTRLTVL.

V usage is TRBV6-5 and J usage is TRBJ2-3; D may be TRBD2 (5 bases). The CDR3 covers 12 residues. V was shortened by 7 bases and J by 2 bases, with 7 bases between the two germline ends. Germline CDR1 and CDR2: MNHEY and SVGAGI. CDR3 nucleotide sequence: TGTGCCAGCATAGACTACACAGATACGCAGTATTTT. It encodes CASIDYTDTQYF.

For the CDR3, the DNA is TGCGCCAGCAGCTTGACTAGCGGGAGTGCCGACACCGGGGAGCTGTTTTTT. Translating gives CASSLTSGSADTGELFF. The chain links TRBV5-1 to TRBJ2-2; 11 nucleotides align to TRBD2. V shed 1 base and J 3 bases; nucleotides not matched to a gene: 5. Germline V gene lookup returns CDR1 SGHRS and CDR2 YFSETQ. CDR3 length equals 17 residues.

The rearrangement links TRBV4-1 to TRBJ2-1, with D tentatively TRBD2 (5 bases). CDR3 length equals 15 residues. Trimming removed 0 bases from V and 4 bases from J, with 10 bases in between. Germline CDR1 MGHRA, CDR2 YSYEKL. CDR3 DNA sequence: TGCGCCAGCAGCCAAGAGAGGGCCGGGTACAATGAGCAGTTCTTC. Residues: CASSQERAGYNEQFF.